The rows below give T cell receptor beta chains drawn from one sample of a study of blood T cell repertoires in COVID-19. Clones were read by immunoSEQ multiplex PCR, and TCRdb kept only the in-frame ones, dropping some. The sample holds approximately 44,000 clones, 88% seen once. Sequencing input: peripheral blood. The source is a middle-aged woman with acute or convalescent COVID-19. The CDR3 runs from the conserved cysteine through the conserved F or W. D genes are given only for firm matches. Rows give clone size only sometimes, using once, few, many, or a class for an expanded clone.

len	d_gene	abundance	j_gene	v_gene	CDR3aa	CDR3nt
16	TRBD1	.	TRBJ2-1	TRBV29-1	CSVERQGVLGDNEQFF	TGCAGCGTTGAACGACAGGGAGTTTTAGGGGACAATGAGCAGTTCTTC
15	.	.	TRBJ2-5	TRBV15	CATSRGPAEGETQYF	TGTGCCACCAGCCGAGGACCGGCGGAGGGGGAGACCCAGTACTTC
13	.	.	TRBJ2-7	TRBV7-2	CASSFSLFYEQYF	TGTGCCAGCAGCTTCTCACTCTTCTACGAGCAGTACTTC
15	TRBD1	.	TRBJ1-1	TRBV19	CASSIKGTANTEAFF	TGTGCCAGTAGTATAAAAGGGACAGCGAACACTGAAGCTTTCTTT
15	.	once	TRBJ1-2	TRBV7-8	CASSLFQGPSWGYTF	TGTGCCAGCAGCTTATTTCAGGGGCCTTCTTGGGGCTACACCTTC
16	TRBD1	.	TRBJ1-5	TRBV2	CASSGGQDMGNQPQHF	TGTGCCAGCAGTGGTGGACAGGATATGGGCAATCAGCCCCAGCATTTT
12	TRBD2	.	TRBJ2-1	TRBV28	CASTSGNDEQFF	TGTGCCTCGACTAGCGGGAATGATGAGCAGTTCTTC
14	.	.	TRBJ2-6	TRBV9	CASTQGSGANVLTF	TGTGCCAGCACCCAGGGCTCTGGGGCCAACGTCCTGACTTTC
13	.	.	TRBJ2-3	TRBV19	CASKNGGGNTQYF	TGTGCCAGTAAGAACGGCGGGGGCAATACGCAGTATTTT
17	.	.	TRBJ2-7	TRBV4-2	CASSQDTGDGFVYEQYF	TGTGCCAGCAGCCAAGATACCGGGGATGGGTTCGTCTACGAGCAGTACTTC
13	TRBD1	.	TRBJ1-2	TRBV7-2	CASRQGAASGYTF	TGTGCCAGCAGGCAGGGGGCAGCTTCTGGCTACACCTTC
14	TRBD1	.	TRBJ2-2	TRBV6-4	CASSLNDRAGELFF	TGTGCCAGCAGTTTAAACGACAGGGCCGGGGAGCTGTTTTTT
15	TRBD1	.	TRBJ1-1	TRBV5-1	CASSLRQGVNTEAFF	TGCGCCAGCAGCCTCCGACAGGGAGTAAACACTGAAGCTTTCTTT
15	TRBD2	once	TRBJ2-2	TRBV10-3	CAISTGTSRTGELFF	TGTGCCATCAGTACCGGGACTAGCAGGACCGGGGAGCTGTTTTTT
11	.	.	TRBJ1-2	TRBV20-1	CSASDSYGYTF	TGCAGTGCTTCGGACAGCTATGGCTACACCTTC
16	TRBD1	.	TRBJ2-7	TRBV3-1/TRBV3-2	CASSQVKTGKAYEQYF	TGTGCCAGCAGCCAAGTCAAGACAGGGAAAGCCTACGAGCAGTACTTC
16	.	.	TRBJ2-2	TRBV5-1	CASSLAAGVNTGELFF	TGCGCCAGCAGCTTGGCGGCAGGGGTGAACACCGGGGAGCTGTTTTTT
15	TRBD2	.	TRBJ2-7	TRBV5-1	CASSHSAGGPGEQYF	TGCGCCAGCAGCCACTCAGCGGGAGGGCCGGGTGAGCAGTACTTC
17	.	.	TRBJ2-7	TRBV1	CTSSPRLAGELNDEQYF	TGCACCAGCAGCCCTCGACTAGCGGGAGAGCTAAACGACGAGCAGTACTTC
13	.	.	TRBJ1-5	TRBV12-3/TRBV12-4	CASSPLSGQPQHF	TGTGCCAGCAGTCCTTTGTCGGGACAGCCCCAGCATTTT
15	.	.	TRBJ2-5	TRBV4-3	CASSVTWATIETQYF	TGCGCCAGCAGCGTTACCTGGGCGACCATAGAGACCCAGTACTTC
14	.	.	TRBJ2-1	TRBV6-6	CATRDQNTYNEQFF	TGTGCCACGCGAGATCAAAATACCTACAATGAGCAGTTCTTC
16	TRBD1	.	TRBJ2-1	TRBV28	CASRSRTGETYNEQFF	TGTGCCAGCAGATCAAGGACAGGGGAAACCTACAATGAGCAGTTCTTC
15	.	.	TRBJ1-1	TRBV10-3	CAISDSQGVGTEAFF	TGTGCCATCAGTGACTCTCAGGGCGTGGGCACTGAAGCTTTCTTT
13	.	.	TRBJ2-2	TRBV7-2	CASSLGGAGELFF	TGTGCCAGCAGCTTAGGGGGGGCCGGGGAGCTGTTTTTT
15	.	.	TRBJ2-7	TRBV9	CASSPQGLATYEQYF	TGTGCCAGCAGCCCTCAAGGACTCGCCACCTACGAGCAGTACTTC
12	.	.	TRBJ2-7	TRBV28	CASSGRRGEQYF	TGTGCCAGCAGTGGACGTCGGGGCGAGCAGTACTTC
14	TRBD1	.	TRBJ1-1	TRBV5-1	CASSQGQTNTEAFF	TGCGCCAGCAGCCAGGGACAGACGAACACTGAAGCTTTCTTT
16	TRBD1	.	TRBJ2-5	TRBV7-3	CASSLRDRAYQETQYF	TGTGCCAGCAGCCTGCGGGACAGGGCGTACCAAGAGACCCAGTACTTC
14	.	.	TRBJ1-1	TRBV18	CASSPSTLNTEAFF	TGTGCCAGCTCACCATCTACCTTGAACACTGAAGCTTTCTTT
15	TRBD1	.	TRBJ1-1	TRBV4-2	CASSQVGTGGTEAFF	TGTGCCAGCAGCCAAGTGGGGACAGGAGGCACTGAAGCTTTCTTT
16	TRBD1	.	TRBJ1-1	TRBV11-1	CASRQGQGASWTEAFF	TGTGCCAGCAGACAAGGACAGGGGGCCAGTTGGACTGAAGCTTTCTTT
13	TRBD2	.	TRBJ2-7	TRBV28	CATRTSGTYEQYF	TGTGCCACCAGGACTAGCGGGACCTACGAGCAGTACTTC
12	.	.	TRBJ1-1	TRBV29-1	CSDYRAGTEAFF	TGCAGCGACTACAGGGCTGGGACTGAAGCTTTCTTT
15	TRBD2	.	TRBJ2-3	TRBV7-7	CASSSIAGGIDTQYF	TGTGCTAGCAGCTCGATAGCGGGAGGTATAGATACGCAGTATTTT
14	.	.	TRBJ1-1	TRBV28	CASNSGTTNTEAFF	TGTGCCAGCAATTCCGGGACAACTAACACTGAAGCTTTCTTT
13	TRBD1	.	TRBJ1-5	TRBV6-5	CASNPQGGQPQHF	TGTGCCAGCAATCCACAGGGGGGTCAGCCCCAGCATTTT
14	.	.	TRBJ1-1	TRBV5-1	CASSLVDTNTEAFF	TGCGCCAGCAGCTTGGTCGACACGAACACTGAAGCTTTCTTT
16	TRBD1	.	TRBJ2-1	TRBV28	CASSQNRGLAYNEQFF	TGTGCCAGCAGCCAAAACAGGGGGCTAGCGTACAATGAGCAGTTCTTC
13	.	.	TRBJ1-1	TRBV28	CAITGSLNTEAFF	TGTGCCATCACCGGTTCCTTGAACACTGAAGCTTTCTTT
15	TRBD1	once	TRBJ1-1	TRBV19	CASSTNRDSDTEAFF	TGTGCCAGTAGCACAAACCGGGACAGTGACACTGAAGCTTTCTTT
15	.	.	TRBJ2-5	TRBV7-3	CASSLTGHNQETQYF	TGTGCCAGCAGCTTAACCGGACATAACCAAGAGACCCAGTACTTC
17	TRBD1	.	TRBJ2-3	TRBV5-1	CASSGSQQGADTDTQYF	TGCGCCAGCAGCGGTTCCCAACAGGGGGCGGACACAGATACGCAGTATTTT
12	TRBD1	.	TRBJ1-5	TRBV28	CASSTGVRPQHF	TGTGCCAGCAGTACAGGGGTTCGGCCCCAGCATTTT
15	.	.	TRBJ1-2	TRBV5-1	CASSLSEGQIYGYTF	TGCGCCAGCAGCTTGTCTGAGGGCCAGATCTATGGCTACACCTTC
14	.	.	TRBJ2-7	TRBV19	CASSKAGQNYEQYF	TGTGCCAGTAGTAAGGCAGGACAAAACTACGAGCAGTACTTC
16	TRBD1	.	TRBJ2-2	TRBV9	CASSVGQGASGGELFF	TGTGCCAGCAGCGTAGGGCAGGGGGCGTCAGGCGGGGAGCTGTTTTTT
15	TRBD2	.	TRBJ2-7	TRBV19	CASSIGLAGIYEQYF	TGTGCCAGTAGTATCGGACTAGCGGGTATTTACGAGCAGTACTTC
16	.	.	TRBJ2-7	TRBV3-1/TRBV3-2	CASSQGRDMLTYEQYF	TGTGCCAGCAGCCAAGGAAGGGACATGCTTACCTACGAGCAGTACTTC
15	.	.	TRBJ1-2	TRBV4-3	CASSQVGIQGHGYTF	TGCGCCAGCAGCCAAGTGGGCATTCAGGGTCATGGCTACACCTTC
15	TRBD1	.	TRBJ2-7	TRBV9	CASSAGDRRSREQYF	TGTGCCAGCAGCGCGGGGGACAGGCGGTCTAGGGAGCAGTACTTC
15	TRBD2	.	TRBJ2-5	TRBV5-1	CASRLAGARQETQYF	TGCGCCAGCAGGTTAGCGGGGGCCAGGCAAGAGACCCAGTACTTC
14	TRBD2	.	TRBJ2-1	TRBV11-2	CASSFGSGDDEQFF	TGTGCCAGCAGCTTCGGTAGCGGGGACGATGAGCAGTTCTTC
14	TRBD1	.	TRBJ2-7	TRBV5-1	CASSLGQGAYEQYF	TGCGCCAGCAGCTTGGGACAGGGGGCTTACGAGCAGTACTTC